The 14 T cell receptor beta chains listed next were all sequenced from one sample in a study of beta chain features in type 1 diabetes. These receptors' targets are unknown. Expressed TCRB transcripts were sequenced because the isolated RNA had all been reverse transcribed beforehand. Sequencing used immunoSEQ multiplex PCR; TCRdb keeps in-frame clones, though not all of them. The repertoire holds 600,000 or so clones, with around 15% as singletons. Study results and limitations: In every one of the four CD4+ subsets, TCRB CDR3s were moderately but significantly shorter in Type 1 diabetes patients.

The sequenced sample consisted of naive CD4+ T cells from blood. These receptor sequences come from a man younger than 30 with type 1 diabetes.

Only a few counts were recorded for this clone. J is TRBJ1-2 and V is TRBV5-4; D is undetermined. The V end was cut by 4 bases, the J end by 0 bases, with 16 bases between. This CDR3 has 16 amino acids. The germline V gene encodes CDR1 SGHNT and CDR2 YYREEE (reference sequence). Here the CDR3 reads CASSPEPGKTNYGYTF. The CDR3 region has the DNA TGTGCCAGCAGCCCCGAACCGGGGAAAACTAACTATGGCTACACCTTC.

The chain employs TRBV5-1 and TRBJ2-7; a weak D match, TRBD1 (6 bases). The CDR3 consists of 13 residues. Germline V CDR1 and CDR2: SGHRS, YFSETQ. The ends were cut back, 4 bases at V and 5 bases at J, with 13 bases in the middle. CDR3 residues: CASSIQGTDEQYF. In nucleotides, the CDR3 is TGCGCCAGCAGCATCCAGGGGACGGACGAGCAGTACTTC.

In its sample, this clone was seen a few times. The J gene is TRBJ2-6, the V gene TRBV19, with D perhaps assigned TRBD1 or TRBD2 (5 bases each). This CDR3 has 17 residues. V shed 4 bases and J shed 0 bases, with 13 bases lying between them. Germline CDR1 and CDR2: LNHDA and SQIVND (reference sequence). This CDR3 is CASSTPRGRSGANVLTF. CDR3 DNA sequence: TGTGCCAGTAGTACCCCCCGGGGCCGCTCTGGGGCCAACGTCCTGACTTTC.

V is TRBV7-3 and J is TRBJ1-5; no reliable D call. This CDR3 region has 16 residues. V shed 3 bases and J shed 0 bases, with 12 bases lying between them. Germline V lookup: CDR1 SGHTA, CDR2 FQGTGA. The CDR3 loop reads CASSFNPRRSNQPQHF. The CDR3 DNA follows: TGTGCCAGCAGCTTTAACCCCAGGCGTAGCAATCAGCCCCAGCATTTT.

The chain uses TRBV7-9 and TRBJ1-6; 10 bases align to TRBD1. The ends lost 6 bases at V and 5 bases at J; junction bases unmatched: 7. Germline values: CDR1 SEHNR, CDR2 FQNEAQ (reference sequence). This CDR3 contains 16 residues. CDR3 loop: CASSPDRGRDNSPLHF. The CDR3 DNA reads TGTGCCAGCAGTCCAGACAGGGGGCGAGATAATTCACCCCTCCACTTT.

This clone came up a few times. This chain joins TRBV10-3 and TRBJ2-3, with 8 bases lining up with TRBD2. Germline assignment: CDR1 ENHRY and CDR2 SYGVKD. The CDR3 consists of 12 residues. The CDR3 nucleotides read TGTGCGGCGGGCGGGGGGAAAGATACGCAGTATTTT. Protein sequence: CAAGGGKDTQYF.

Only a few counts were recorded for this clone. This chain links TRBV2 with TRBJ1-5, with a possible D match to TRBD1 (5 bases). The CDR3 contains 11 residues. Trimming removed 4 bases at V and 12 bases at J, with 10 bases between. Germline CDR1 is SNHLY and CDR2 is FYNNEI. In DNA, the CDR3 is TGTGCCAGCAGTGGGGGCCCTCTCCAGCATTTT. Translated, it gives CASSGGPLQHF. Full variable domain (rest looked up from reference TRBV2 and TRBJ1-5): EPEVTQTPSHQVTQMGQEVILRCVPISNHLYFYWYRQILGQKVEFLVSFYNNEISEKSEIFDDQFSVERPDGSNFTLKIRSTKLEDSAMYFCASSGGPLQHFGDGTRLSIL.

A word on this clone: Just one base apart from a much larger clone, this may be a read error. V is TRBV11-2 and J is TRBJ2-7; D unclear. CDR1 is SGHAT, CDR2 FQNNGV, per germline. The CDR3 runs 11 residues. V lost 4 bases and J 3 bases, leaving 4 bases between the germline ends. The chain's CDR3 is CASSSFYEQYF. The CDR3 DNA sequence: TGTGCCAGCAGCTCCTTCTACGAGCAGTACTTC. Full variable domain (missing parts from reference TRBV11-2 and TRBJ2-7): EAGVAQSPRYKIIEKRQSVAFWCNPISGHATLYWYQQILGQGPKLLIQFQNNGVVDDSQLPKDRFSAERLKGVDSTLKIQPAKLEDSAVYLCASSSFYEQYFGPGTRLTVT.

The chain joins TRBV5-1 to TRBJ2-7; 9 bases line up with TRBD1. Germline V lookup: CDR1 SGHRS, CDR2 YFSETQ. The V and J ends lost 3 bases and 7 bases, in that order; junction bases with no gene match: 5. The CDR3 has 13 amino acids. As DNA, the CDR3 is TGCGCCAGCAGCTCGGGACAGGGCGGAGAGCAGTACTTC. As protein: CASSSGQGGEQYF. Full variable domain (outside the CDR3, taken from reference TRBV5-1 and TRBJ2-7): KAGVTQTPRYLIKTRGQQVTLSCSPISGHRSVSWYQQTPGQGLQFLFEYFSETQRNKGNFPGRFSGRQFSNSRSEMNVSTLELGDSALYLCASSSGQGGEQYFGPGTRLTVT.

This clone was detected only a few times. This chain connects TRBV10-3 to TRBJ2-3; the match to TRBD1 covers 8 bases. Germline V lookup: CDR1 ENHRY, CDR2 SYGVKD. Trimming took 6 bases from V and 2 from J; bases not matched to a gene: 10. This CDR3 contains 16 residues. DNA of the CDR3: TGTGCCATCAGCTCCGGACAGGGTATAATCACAGATACGCAGTATTTT. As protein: CAISSGQGIITDTQYF.

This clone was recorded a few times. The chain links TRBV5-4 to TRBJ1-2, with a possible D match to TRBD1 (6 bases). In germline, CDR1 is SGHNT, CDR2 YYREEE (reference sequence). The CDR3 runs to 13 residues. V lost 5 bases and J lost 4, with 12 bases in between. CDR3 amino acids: CASSPDRIYGYTF. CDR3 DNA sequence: TGTGCCAGCAGTCCAGACAGGATCTATGGCTACACCTTC.

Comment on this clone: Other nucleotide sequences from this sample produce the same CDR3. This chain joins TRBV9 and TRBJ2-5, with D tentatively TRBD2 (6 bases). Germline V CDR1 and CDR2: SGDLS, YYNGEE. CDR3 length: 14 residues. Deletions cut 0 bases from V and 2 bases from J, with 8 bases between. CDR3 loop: CASSVVGGQETQYF. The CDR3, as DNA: TGTGCCAGCAGCGTAGTGGGAGGACAAGAGACCCAGTACTTC. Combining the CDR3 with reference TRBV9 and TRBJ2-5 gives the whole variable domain DSGVTQTPKHLITATGQRVTLRCSPRSGDLSVYWYQQSLDQGLQFLIQYYNGEERAKGNILERFSAQQFPDLHSELNLSSLELGDSALYFCASSVVGGQETQYFGPGTRLLVL.

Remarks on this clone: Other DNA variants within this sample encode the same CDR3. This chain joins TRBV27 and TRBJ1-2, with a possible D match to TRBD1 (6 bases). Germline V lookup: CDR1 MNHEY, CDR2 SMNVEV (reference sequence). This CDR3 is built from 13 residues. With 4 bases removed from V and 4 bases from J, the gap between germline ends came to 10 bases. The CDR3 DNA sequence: TGTGCCAGCAGTTCTGGCAGGGGCTATGGCTACACCTTC. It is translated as CASSSGRGYGYTF.

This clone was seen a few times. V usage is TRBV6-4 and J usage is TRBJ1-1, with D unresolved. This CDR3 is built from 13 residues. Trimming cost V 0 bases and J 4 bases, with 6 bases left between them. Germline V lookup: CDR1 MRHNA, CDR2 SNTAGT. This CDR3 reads CASSDSAATEAFF. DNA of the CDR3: TGTGCCAGCAGTGACTCGGCGGCCACTGAAGCTTTCTTT.